The clone carrying this T cell receptor (beta chain) was observed a single time. The method was immunoSEQ multiplex PCR; TCRdb's version includes in-frame clones alone and lacks a portion of them. The sample has approximately 81,000 clones, 82% seen once. CDR3 length: 19 residues. This record comes from a study of blood T cell repertoires in COVID-19. This TCR derives from a human donor in a cohort sampled during active COVID-19. The specimen sequenced was peripheral blood. The rearrangement uses TRBV12-2 and TRBJ1-5; the table names TRBD1, a call not compared with the DNA. TRBV12-2 is marked as a pseudogene. The DNA for the CDR3 is TGTGCAAGTCGCCCCCCCGGGACAGGGGTGGTCTCTAGCAATCAGCCCCAGCATTTT. Encoded protein: CASRPPGTGVVSSNQPQHF.